These T cell receptor beta chains were read from a single sample in a study of vaccination and CD4 T cells after COVID-19. From the PCR reads, TCRdb called clonotypes with MiXCR, one entry per CDR3 protein. The sample has approximately 9,200 distinct CDR3 sequences; around two fifths are singletons. Antigens of these TCRs are unknown. The specimen sequenced was CD4+ T cells from blood, cultured in vitro. The receptors were gathered from a human donor in good health. CDR3s include the opening cysteine and the closing phenylalanine or tryptophan. A D gene is named only where the DNA matches it firmly. Expanded clones get a size class; other rows say once, few or many, or leave the size out.

TRBV19,few,TRBD1,TRBJ1-1,TGTGCCAGTAGTCCCCTGGCGGGACAGGGGTTCACTGAAGCTTTCTTT,CASSPLAGQGFTEAFF
TRBV6-1,few,.,TRBJ1-2,TGTGCCAGCAAGGAGGGGCAGAGAGGCTACACCTTC,CASKEGQRGYTF
TRBV28,few,.,TRBJ1-2,TGTGCCAGCAGTGCGGACACCTATGGCTACACCTTC,CASSADTYGYTF
TRBV27,.,TRBD2,TRBJ2-1,TGTGCCAGCGCAAAACTAGCGGGGGTTGATTATGAGCAGTTCTTC,CASAKLAGVDYEQFF
TRBV20-1,few,TRBD2,TRBJ2-3,TGCAGTGCCTCACTAGCGGGAAGCACAGATACGCAGTATTTT,CSASLAGSTDTQYF
TRBV20-1,few,.,TRBJ2-7,TGCAGTGCTAGAGTCCTTGGGAGCTCCTACGAGCAGTACTTC,CSARVLGSSYEQYF
TRBV28,.,TRBD1,TRBJ1-6,TGTGCCAGCAGTTTCCCTTTCGGGGCTGAGGGGGCAGGGAATTCACCCCTCCACTTT,CASSFPFGAEGAGNSPLHF
TRBV20-1,.,TRBD2,TRBJ2-2,TGCAGTGCTAGACTAGCGGGGAACACCGGGGAGCTGTTTTTT,CSARLAGNTGELFF
TRBV15,.,.,TRBJ2-5,TGTGCCACCAGCAGAGATAGGGGTAAAGAGACCCAGTACTTC,CATSRDRGKETQYF
TRBV5-1,few,TRBD2,TRBJ2-3,TGCGCCAGCAGCTTGGCCGGGTCCTTAGCGGGAGGTACAGATACGCAGTATTTT,CASSLAGSLAGGTDTQYF
TRBV6-2/TRBV6-3,.,.,TRBJ1-5,TGTGCCAGCAGTTTGACACTTCCCTCCCCCAATCAGCCCCAGCATTTT,CASSLTLPSPNQPQHF
TRBV29-1,.,.,TRBJ2-3,TGCAGCGTTGAAGGTCCGGGAAGCACAGATACGCAGTATTTT,CSVEGPGSTDTQYF
TRBV20-1,.,TRBD2,TRBJ2-7,TGCAGTGCCCCGGTGCGAGTGACTAGCGGGAGGTACGAGCAGTACTTC,CSAPVRVTSGRYEQYF
TRBV18,once,TRBD2,TRBJ2-5,TGTGCCAGCTCACCACGGGGACTAGCGGGAGCTTTGGAGACCCAGTACTTC,CASSPRGLAGALETQYF
TRBV11-2,few,TRBD2,TRBJ2-1,TGTGCCAGCAGCTTCGGGACTAGCGTCTACAATGAGCAGTTCTTC,CASSFGTSVYNEQFF
TRBV6-1,once,.,TRBJ2-3,TGTGCCAGCAGTCCCAGGGCTAGCACAGATACGCAGTATTTT,CASSPRASTDTQYF
TRBV19,few,.,TRBJ1-2,TGTGCCAGTAGGGGGGCAAACTATGGCTACACCTTC,CASRGANYGYTF
TRBV7-2,.,.,TRBJ2-3,TGTGCCAGCACCTCCGCGCCGTTTGGGGCAGATACGCAGTATTTT,CASTSAPFGADTQYF
TRBV6-5,once,TRBD1,TRBJ1-4,TGTGCCAGCAGTTACCCCCAGGGGGCTAATGAAAAACTGTTTTTT,CASSYPQGANEKLFF
TRBV7-2,.,TRBD2,TRBJ2-2,TGTGCCAGCAGCTTAGCGACTAGCGGCTACACCGGGGAGCTGTTTTTT,CASSLATSGYTGELFF
TRBV10-3,few,TRBD2,TRBJ2-7,TGTGCCATCAGTGTGAAGCGGGAGGCCTACGAGCAGTACTTC,CAISVKREAYEQYF
TRBV6-2/TRBV6-3,.,TRBD2,TRBJ2-3,TGTGCCATCAAGGGACTAGCGGCCCTCACAGATACGCAGTATTTT,CAIKGLAALTDTQYF
TRBV20-1,few,.,TRBJ2-1,TGCAGTGCTACCCCCCGGGACAGTCGACGGAGGGGGCTCTACAATGAGCAGTTCTTC,CSATPRDSRRRGLYNEQFF
TRBV19,.,TRBD1,TRBJ2-3,TGTGCCAGTAGTATACTACCGGGACAGACTGGGGATACGCAGTATTTT,CASSILPGQTGDTQYF
TRBV6-5,.,TRBD1,TRBJ1-4,TGTGCCAGCAGTTACGGACAGGCCTCTAATGAAAAACTGTTTTTT,CASSYGQASNEKLFF
TRBV6-2/TRBV6-3,.,TRBD1,TRBJ2-2,TGTGCCAGCAAAAGTCCGACAGGGGGAAACACCGGGGAGCTGTTTTTT,CASKSPTGGNTGELFF
TRBV30,.,TRBD1,TRBJ1-1,TGTGCCTGGATGCAGGGGGCGACTGAAGCTTTCTTT,CAWMQGATEAFF
TRBV19,.,TRBD1,TRBJ1-1,TGTGCCAGTAGGACGACAGGGGTGAACACTGAAGCTTTCTTT,CASRTTGVNTEAFF
TRBV19,.,.,TRBJ2-7,TGTGCCAGTAGTATAGGTCCGGCCGCCTACGAGCAGTACTTC,CASSIGPAAYEQYF
TRBV2,few,.,TRBJ1-2,TGTGCCAGCAGTGAAGCGCGGGGGGCGAAGGGCTACACCTTC,CASSEARGAKGYTF
TRBV29-1,few,.,TRBJ1-1,TGCAGCGCTCATCAGCTGAACACTGAAGCTTTCTTT,CSAHQLNTEAFF
TRBV7-9,once,TRBD2,TRBJ2-4,TGTGCCAGCAGCTCCAACCCTAGACTAGCGGGCGAAAACATTCAGTACTTC,CASSSNPRLAGENIQYF
TRBV6-5,.,.,TRBJ2-3,TGTGCCAGCAGTTTCGCACGCACAGGGATGACGCAGTATTTT,CASSFARTGMTQYF
TRBV7-2,.,TRBD1,TRBJ1-1,TGTGCCAGCAGCTTAGAGGGACAGGGGGCGGCTGAAGCTTTCTTT,CASSLEGQGAAEAFF
TRBV7-9,.,TRBD1,TRBJ2-2,TGTGCCAGCAGACAAGACAGGGAAAACGGGGAGCTGTTTTTT,CASRQDRENGELFF
TRBV27,.,.,TRBJ2-7,TGTGCCAGCAGTTTATCCCAGCGCGGTGACTACGAGCAGTACTTC,CASSLSQRGDYEQYF
TRBV20-1,few,TRBD1,TRBJ1-1,TGCAGTGCTAGATCCGAGGACAGGGGCCGTTCCACTGAAGCTTTCTTT,CSARSEDRGRSTEAFF
TRBV6-1,few,TRBD1,TRBJ1-6,TGTGCCAGCAGCGACAGACAGGGCGGGAATTCACCCCTCCACTTT,CASSDRQGGNSPLHF
TRBV19,.,.,TRBJ1-2,TGTGCCAGTAGTATGCGGGGTCCCTATGGCTACACCTTC,CASSMRGPYGYTF
TRBV10-3,.,.,TRBJ2-5,TGTGCCATCAGTGGGGAACGAGGGGAAACCCAGTACTTC,CAISGERGETQYF
TRBV7-4,few,TRBD1,TRBJ1-2,TGTGCCAGCAGCAAACCAGTACCCACGGGACAGGGGGCAGATGGCTACACCTTC,CASSKPVPTGQGADGYTF
TRBV20-1,few,.,TRBJ2-4,TGCAGTGCTAGAGCAGTGGACGTGGCCAAAAACATTCAGTACTTC,CSARAVDVAKNIQYF
TRBV5-5,.,.,TRBJ2-7,TGTGCCAGCAGCCCCGCGCCGAGAGCCTACGAGCAGTACTTC,CASSPAPRAYEQYF